The clone carrying this TCR beta chain turned up a few times. The antigen remains unidentified. Alongside a J-beta primer mix, a sample-barcoded 5' primer served in a second PCR lasting roughly 6 to 12 cycles. Sequencing of every sample gave 3 million or more CDR3-containing paired-end reads. TCRdb independently ran MiXCR on the 5' RACE reads; one entry per CDR3 protein. Here the sample spans 2 million or so distinct CDR3 sequences, just under 50% being singletons. With 4 bases clipped from V and 1 base from J, the junction kept 8 bases outside the gene matches. Per germline, CDR1 SGHRS and CDR2 YFSETQ. The CDR3 is made up of 15 amino acids. This sample stems from a study of blood T cells in healthy people across ages. The study, taken as a whole, reports: Versus aged donors, long-lived donors had higher diversity and more naive CD4+ cells. It was held that the diversity estimates obtained from one million T cells were underestimates. Since the PBMCs were unsorted, naive and antigen-experienced cells could not be conclusively compared.

Material: blood. This chain uses TRBV5-1 with TRBJ2-7, with 7 positions matching TRBD1. This receptor was taken from a woman aged 40 to 50 in good health. CDR3 coding DNA: TGCGCCAGCAGCACCGGGACAGCGCAATCCTACGAGCAGTACTTC. Translated, it gives CASSTGTAQSYEQYF.